The next 6 T cell receptor beta chains were all read from a single sample in a study of T cell responses to AZD1222 COVID-19 vaccine. The table came from immunoSEQ multiplex PCR; TCRdb's copy has only in-frame clones and leaves some out. The sample records about 140,000 clones, roughly nine tenths being singletons. Sequencing was performed on peripheral blood, taken 28 days after the second dose of the MenACWY control vaccine. These receptors were taken from an adult who received the MenACWY meningococcal vaccine as a control.

The rearrangement uses TRBV6-5 and TRBJ1-5; 10 bases match TRBD1. The J segment lost 6 bases and the V segment lost 6 bases, leaving 5 bases of the junction unmatched. This CDR3 is 14 amino acids long. Looked up from germline, CDR1 is MNHEY and CDR2 is SVGAGI. This chain's CDR3 is CASSNRDRGQPQHF. CDR3 DNA: TGTGCCAGCAGCAACCGGGACAGGGGTCAGCCCCAGCATTTT.

This chain joins TRBV19 and TRBJ2-3; unclear D gene. V lost 8 bases and J 8 bases, leaving 17 bases between the germline ends. CDR3 length equals 13 residues. The germline CDR1 and CDR2 sequences are LNHDA and SQIVND (reference sequence). The CDR3 bases are TGTGCCAGTGGAGACACGTACAAGGGTACGCAGTATTTT. It encodes CASGDTYKGTQYF.

V usage is TRBV20-1 and J usage is TRBJ2-5; 9 bases agree with TRBD1. Germline CDR1 reads DFQATT; CDR2 reads SNEGSKA (reference sequence). This CDR3 is 15 amino acids long. Trimming at V came to 3 bases and at J to 4 bases, leaving 9 bases not matched to a gene. The CDR3 DNA reads as TGCAGTGCTAGTCTCTCGACAGGGGGAGTAGAGACCCAGTACTTC. Translating gives CSASLSTGGVETQYF.

The rearrangement joins TRBV6-5 to TRBJ1-4, with D possibly being TRBD1 (5 bases). V shed 0 bases and J shed 8 bases, with 7 bases lying between them. Germline CDR1 and CDR2: MNHEY and SVGAGI. The CDR3 runs to 13 residues. As DNA, the CDR3 is TGTGCCAGCAGTTACTCAGGGGAGGAAAAACTGTTTTTT. Translation: CASSYSGEEKLFF.

The chain couples TRBV3-1 (or the pseudogene TRBV3-2) to TRBJ2-7; 9 nucleotides align to TRBD1. Germline V gene sequence: CDR1 LGHDT, CDR2 YNNKEL (reference sequence). The CDR3 length is 15 residues. J lost 0 bases, V lost 4 bases, and 4 bases had no gene match. The CDR3 nucleotides are TGTGCCAGCAGCCCCCGGGACAGGGCCTCCTACGAGCAGTACTTC. Protein: CASSPRDRASYEQYF.

This clone has only one observation. This rearrangement joins TRBV19 to TRBJ2-7, with D hard to call. The V end lost 5 bases, the J end lost 1 base, and 9 bases lay between the germline ends. This CDR3 contains 13 residues. The germline gives CDR1 LNHDA, CDR2 SQIVND (reference sequence). CDR3 bases: TGTGCCAGTAGTCGGTGGCAGTCCTACGAGCAGTACTTC. Its protein product is CASSRWQSYEQYF.